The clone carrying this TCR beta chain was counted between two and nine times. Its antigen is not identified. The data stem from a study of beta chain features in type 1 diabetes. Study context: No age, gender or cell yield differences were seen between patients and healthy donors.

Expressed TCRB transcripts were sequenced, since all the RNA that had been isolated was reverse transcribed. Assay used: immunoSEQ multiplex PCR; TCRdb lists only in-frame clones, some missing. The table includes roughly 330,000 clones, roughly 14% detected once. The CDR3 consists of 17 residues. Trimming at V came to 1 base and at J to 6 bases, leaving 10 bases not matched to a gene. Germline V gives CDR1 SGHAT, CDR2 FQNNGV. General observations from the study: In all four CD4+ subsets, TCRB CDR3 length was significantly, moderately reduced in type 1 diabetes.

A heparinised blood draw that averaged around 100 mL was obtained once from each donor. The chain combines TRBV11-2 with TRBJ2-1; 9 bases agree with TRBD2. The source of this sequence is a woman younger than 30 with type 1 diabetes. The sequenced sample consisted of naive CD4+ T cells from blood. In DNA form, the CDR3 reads TGTGCCAGCAGCTTAGGGTCAGGCGGGAGGGGACTCAATGAGCAGTTCTTC. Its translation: CASSLGSGGRGLNEQFF.